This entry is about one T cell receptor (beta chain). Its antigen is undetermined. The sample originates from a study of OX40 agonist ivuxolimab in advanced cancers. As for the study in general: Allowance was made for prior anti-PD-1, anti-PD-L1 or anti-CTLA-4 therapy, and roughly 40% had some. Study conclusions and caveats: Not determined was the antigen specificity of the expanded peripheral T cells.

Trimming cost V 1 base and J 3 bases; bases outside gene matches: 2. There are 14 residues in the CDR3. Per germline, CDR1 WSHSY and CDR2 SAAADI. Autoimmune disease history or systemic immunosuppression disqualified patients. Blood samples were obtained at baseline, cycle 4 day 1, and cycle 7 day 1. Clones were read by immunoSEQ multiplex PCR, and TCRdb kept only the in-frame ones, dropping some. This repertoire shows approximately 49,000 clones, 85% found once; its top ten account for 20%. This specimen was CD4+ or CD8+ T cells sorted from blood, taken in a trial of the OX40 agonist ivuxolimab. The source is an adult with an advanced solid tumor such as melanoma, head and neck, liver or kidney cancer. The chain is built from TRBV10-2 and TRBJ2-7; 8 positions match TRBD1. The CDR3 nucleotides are TGCGCCAGCAGTGAGTTAACAGGGGGCTACGAGCAGTACGTC. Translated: CASSELTGGYEQYV.